This T cell receptor beta chain derives from a study of shared clonotypes between healthy human individuals. Study-wide background: Per-donor plates numbered three CD4 naive, three CD4 memory, two CD8 naive and one CD8 memory.

Naive CD8 cells, CD45RO-negative and positively selected for CCR7, excluded terminally differentiated effector memory CD45RA+ cells. Everyone who donated was a Caucasian adult who lived in Nashville, Tennessee. The CDR3 is made up of 16 amino acids. Trimming removed 0 bases from V and 6 bases from J; junction bases left unmatched: 4. The germline V gene encodes CDR1 SGHRS and CDR2 YFSETQ. Genomic DNA per cell subset filled all wells of several immunoSEQ plates. Using immunoSEQ multiplex PCR, the repertoire was profiled, and TCRdb retains in-frame clones only, with some absent. The sample yields about 820,000 clones, over 90% seen once.

The sample comprised naive CD8+ T cells sorted from blood. The clonotype was recovered from a man aged 25-40 years in good health. The chain carries TRBV5-1 and TRBJ2-1; TRBD2 matches at 12 bases. The CDR3 sequence: CASSLGLAGGGNEQFF. CDR3 nucleotide sequence: TGCGCCAGCAGCTTGGGGCTAGCGGGAGGGGGCAATGAGCAGTTCTTC.